This T cell receptor (beta chain) was profiled in a study of T cell repertoires in cytomegalovirus infection. The overall study: CMV infection and matching HLA type were both indicated by public TCR beta signatures.

This clonotype was seen repeatedly, ten times or more. The antigen remains undetermined. MiXCR, applied by TCRdb to the reads, yields one record per CDR3 protein. The table records fewer than 250,000 distinct CDR3 sequences, approximately 13% of them present only once. This CDR3 comprises 14 residues. Germline loops: CDR1 DFQATT, CDR2 SNEGSKA (reference sequence). The trim removed 1 base at V and 4 bases at J, leaving 3 bases unmatched. Points from the study as a whole: Using cumulative public TCR beta family frequency, the authors identified those who carried CMV together with the relevant HLA.

The sequenced sample consisted of PBMCs. This rearrangement joins TRBV20-1 to TRBJ1-2; 10 nucleotides agree with TRBD1. The origin of this receptor is a human donor in good health (CMV status not recorded). Some clones in this sample may be carry-over from other donors' samples. CDR3 bases: TGCAGTGCTAGAGGGACAGGGGGGCCCTATGGCTACACCTTC. It yields the protein CSARGTGGPYGYTF.